What follows describes a single T cell receptor (beta chain). Its antigen target is currently unknown. No base quality values were provided; no much bigger clone lies one nucleotide off. The CDR3, from cysteine to phenylalanine, totals 16 residues. The only DNA kept is the CDR3, 48 bases in frame from the first base. The germline V gene specifies SGDLS as CDR1 and YYNGEE as CDR2. V and J lose 0 bases and 4 bases, and a span of 15 bases separates them. The source of the sample is a study of T cells after yellow fever vaccination (dated by TCRdb to between 2018 and 2021). For the wider study: The SMART-Seq v4 Ultra Low Input RNA kit was used to prepare libraries from fractions with low cell numbers. To follow T-cell clones before and after primary and booster YFV17D yellow fever vaccination, bulk TCR alpha and beta repertoires were sequenced over time. The cohort comprised two healthy male donors, one aged 18 to 30 and one aged 30 to 40 years. Blood was collected at multiple timepoints before and after primary and secondary immunization, and bulk PBMC replicates and cell subsets were isolated.

General study outcomes and caveats: A small fraction of clonotypes showed up in both the CD4 and CD8 compartments, probably as a result of convergent recombination. Because abundant contaminating clonotypes from the bulk population could be contained in FACS-sorted repertoires, computational filtering was required. The secondary T-cell response was weaker than the primary response but faster, peaking on day 5 instead of day 15. After the booster, most clones that had expanded after primary vaccination were detected again (around 97% of CD4 and over 75% of CD8), suggesting broad maintenance of memory. Because the study included only a couple of donors, the extent to which the findings can be generalized is limited.

The intended sense of this specimen's treatment or condition label: live attenuated yellow fever vaccine strain. A standard Ficoll-Paque protocol was used to isolate PBMCs from peripheral blood. Dynabeads CD4 and CD8 positive selection kits were used to isolate CD4 and CD8 T-cell fractions. TriZol was used to extract RNA from bulk PBMCs, from CD4 and CD8 fractions, and from dextramer-positive and dextramer-negative fractions. TCRdb shows the sequencer as Illumina NovaSeq 6000. TCR cDNA was synthesized by 5'RACE template switching, which introduced a universal primer site and unique molecular identifiers. cDNA synthesis was primed from both the TCR alpha and TCR beta constant segments. Libraries were amplified in two PCR steps, with sample barcodes and sequencing adapters added in the second step. Libraries were sequenced on Illumina HiSeq 2500 (2x100 bp) or NovaSeq (2x150 bp). The authors processed their data as follows. MIGEC was used to demultiplex reads and collapse the reads into UMI consensus sequences, and MiXCR was used for V(D)J alignment. Vaccine-responding clonotypes were identified with edgeR using replicate PBMC samples, with FDR below 0.01 and a log2 fold change above 5 up to day 15 being required. Bulk clonotypes were assigned CD4 or CD8 identity according to which sequenced CD4 or CD8 repertoire held them at higher abundance. TCRdb's own reprocessing of the public reads used fastp at Q25 and MiXCR and kept productive beta chains. Rows with one shared CDR3 protein collapse into an entry with the most common genes and DNA. Here the V and J calls rest on TCRdb's processing, not on the authors' analysis. This sample lists 340,000 or so distinct CDR3 sequences; about 12% were detected once. 3.2% of the sample belongs to the ten largest clones.

The clonotype was recovered from a man younger than 35 who received the YFV17D yellow fever vaccine. The chain links TRBV9 with TRBJ2-3, with a weak D call of TRBD1 (5 bases match). The material was CD4+ T cells sorted from PBMCs, obtained 15 days after the yellow fever booster vaccination. The nucleotide sequence is given as TGTGCCAGCAGCGTAGGAAGGTGGGGCCGTGCAGATACGCAGTATTTT. This sequence encodes CASSVGRWGRADTQYF. Full variable domain (CDR3 extended with the reference TRBV9 and TRBJ2-3 proteins): DSGVTQTPKHLITATGQRVTLRCSPRSGDLSVYWYQQSLDQGLQFLIQYYNGEERAKGNILERFSAQQFPDLHSELNLSSLELGDSALYFCASSVGRWGRADTQYFGPGTRLTVL.